Shown below are 9 T cell receptor beta chains from a single sample sequenced in a study of T cell repertoires in cytomegalovirus infection. Each CDR3 protein gets one entry after TCRdb re-called the reads with MiXCR. Among a few hundred thousand distinct CDR3 sequences, 26% were seen once, and the ten largest hold less than 15%. The sequenced sample was PBMCs. The receptors come from a human donor in good health (CMV status not recorded). Some clones in this sample may be carry-over from other donors' samples.

This clonotype was picked up many times. The gene calls are TRBV7-9 and TRBJ1-2; no clear D gene. CDR1 SEHNR and CDR2 FQNEAQ come from the germline V gene (reference sequence). Trimming stripped 1 base from V and 0 bases from J, with 6 bases between. The CDR3 spans 14 residues. The CDR3 DNA is TGTGCCAGCAGCTTAGAACAGTCTAACTATGGCTACACCTTC. It encodes CASSLEQSNYGYTF.

This chain links TRBV9 with TRBJ1-2, with unresolved D. V shed 1 base and J shed 5 bases, with 6 bases lying between them. From germline, CDR1 is SGDLS and CDR2 YYNGEE. This CDR3 is built from 12 residues. DNA for the CDR3: TGTGCCAGCAGCGTACCCCGGTATGGCTACACCTTC. The encoded protein is CASSVPRYGYTF.

The V call is TRBV5-4, the J call TRBJ2-1; no clear D. The CDR3 has 14 amino acids. V was pared by 4 bases and J by 5 bases, with 13 bases between. Germline V gene lookup returns CDR1 SGHNT and CDR2 YYREEE (reference sequence). CDR3 nucleotides: TGTGCCAGCAGCCCCGTGGGCGACAACAATGAGCAGTTCTTC. Encoded protein: CASSPVGDNNEQFF.

The V call is TRBV27, the J call TRBJ1-1; possibly TRBD1 for D (6 bases). Germline values: CDR1 MNHEY, CDR2 SMNVEV (reference sequence). This CDR3 has 14 amino acids. The V end was cut by 6 bases, the J end by 5 bases, with 16 bases between. The CDR3 nucleotides are TGTGCCAGCAGGACGACAACAGGGTTAACTGAAGCTTTCTTT. Protein sequence: CASRTTTGLTEAFF.

This clonotype was counted many times. The rearrangement joins TRBV7-2 to TRBJ2-5; D is unclear. This CDR3 comprises 14 residues. V lost 2 bases and J lost 2, with 9 bases in between. In germline, CDR1 is SGHTA, CDR2 FQGNSA. The CDR3 loop reads CASSLTAKQETQYF. The DNA for the CDR3 is TGTGCCAGCAGCTTAACAGCAAAACAAGAGACCCAGTACTTC.

This clonotype turned up a few times. The rearrangement links TRBV20-1 to TRBJ2-1, with 13 nucleotides matching TRBD2. Germline assignment: CDR1 DFQATT and CDR2 SNEGSKA (reference sequence). V lost 5 bases and J lost 6; bases outside the gene matches: 4. The CDR3 loop spans 14 amino acids. The CDR3 DNA is TGCAGTGCTCGGACTAGCGGGAGAGTCAATGAGCAGTTCTTC. It specifies CSARTSGRVNEQFF.

The J gene is TRBJ2-3, the V gene TRBV11-3, with 12 bases aligning to TRBD2. The ends lost 4 bases at V and 1 base at J; junction bases unmatched: 6. This CDR3 region has 17 residues. Germline assignment: CDR1 SGHNT and CDR2 YENEEA. CDR3 loop: CASSYGLAGIGTDTQYF. DNA of the CDR3: TGTGCCAGCAGCTACGGACTAGCGGGGATCGGCACAGATACGCAGTATTTT.

V is TRBV19 and J is TRBJ2-7; 9 positions match TRBD2. The CDR3 length is 14 residues. Looked up from germline, CDR1 is LNHDA and CDR2 is SQIVND (reference sequence). The V gene end was trimmed by 9 bases and the J gene end by 6 bases; junction bases not matched to a gene: 12. In DNA form, the CDR3 reads TGTGCCAGCGGGGCGGGGCTAGCGGGAAGCGAGCAGTACTTC. This translates into CASGAGLAGSEQYF.

This rearrangement joins TRBV19 to TRBJ2-7; D may be TRBD2 (5 bases). The germline CDR1 and CDR2 sequences are LNHDA and SQIVND (reference sequence). The CDR3 has 15 amino acids. The germline V and J ends were trimmed by 1 base and 0 bases, with 10 bases remaining between them. CDR3 region: CASSIVSGISYEQYF. In DNA, the CDR3 is TGTGCCAGTAGTATAGTCTCCGGGATCTCCTACGAGCAGTACTTC.